Listed below are T cell receptor beta chains from one sample, sequenced in a study of identical twins' blood T cells. TCRdb redid the calling of the 5' RACE reads with MiXCR, one entry per CDR3 protein. The profile shows a few hundred thousand distinct CDR3 sequences, about 28% of them singletons. The sequenced sample consisted of PBMCs. Receptors originate from a woman aged 18-49 years in good health. The CDR3 runs from the conserved cysteine through the conserved F or W. A D gene is named only where the DNA matches it firmly. A row's size may be missing; if present it is once, few, many or a size class.

>TRBD1|TRBJ1-5|few|TRBV2
TGTGCCAGCAGTGGGGACAGGTCCTCTCAGCCCCAGCATTTT
CASSGDRSSQPQHF
>-|TRBJ1-1|few|TRBV15
TGTGCCACCAGCATTTTTTGTGAGGGGACGGACACTGAAGCTTTCTTT
CATSIFCEGTDTEAFF
>TRBD1|TRBJ2-2|-|TRBV5-1
TGCGCCAGCTGCTTGAGGGACAGCGCGAACACCGGGGAGCTGTTTTTT
CASCLRDSANTGELFF
>TRBD2|TRBJ2-4|few|TRBV11-2
TGTGCCAGCACCCCTTTCGGACTAGACAAAAACATTCAGTACTTC
CASTPFGLDKNIQYF
>-|TRBJ2-2|-|TRBV20-1
TGCAGTGCTATTCGGGAGCCGAACACCGGGGAGCTGTTTTTT
CSAIREPNTGELFF
>-|TRBJ1-1|-|TRBV5-6
TGTGCCAGCAGTTCGACAGTAGAAGCTTTCTTT
CASSSTVEAFF
>TRBD1|TRBJ1-2|-|TRBV20-1
TGCAGTGCCCCCGTGACAGGGGAAGAGGGCTACACCTTC
CSAPVTGEEGYTF
>-|TRBJ2-1|-|TRBV19
TGTGCCAGTAACCGGGGCTCGAACAATGAGCAGTTCTTC
CASNRGSNNEQFF
>-|TRBJ1-1|-|TRBV12-3/TRBV12-4
TGTGCCAGCAGACTCGCGGGTTTGAACACTGAAGCTTTCTTT
CASRLAGLNTEAFF
>TRBD1|TRBJ1-1|many|TRBV5-1
TGCGCCAGCTCGACAGGGCCTGAAGCTTTCTTT
CASSTGPEAFF
>TRBD1|TRBJ1-2|few|TRBV29-1
TGCAGCGTTGAATTCTTACAGGGGGCTAGAGCTAACTATGGCTACACCTTC
CSVEFLQGARANYGYTF
>-|TRBJ2-7|-|TRBV5-1
TGCGCCAGCACGTCCGGTGACCACTCCTACGAGCAGTACTTC
CASTSGDHSYEQYF
>-|TRBJ1-4|few|TRBV25-1
TGTGCCAGCAGTGGTCGGGACATCAGTGAAAAACTGTTTTTT
CASSGRDISEKLFF
>-|TRBJ1-2|-|TRBV9
TGTGCCAGCGGGGACAAATCCTTCGCCTTC
CASGDKSFAF
>-|TRBJ1-1|many|TRBV7-2
TGTGCCAGCAGCCCTGTGGTCAGGGGAACTGAAGCTTTCTTT
CASSPVVRGTEAFF
>-|TRBJ1-1|few|TRBV5-1
TGCGCCAGCAGCCCCGTATTGGAGAATGAAGCTTTCTTT
CASSPVLENEAFF
>-|TRBJ1-1|few|TRBV7-9
TGTGCCAGCAGCCGGGGATCACAGGGACGAACTGAAGCTTTCTTT
CASSRGSQGRTEAFF
>-|TRBJ1-2|few|TRBV14
TGTGCCAGCAGCCCGGGACCCTGGAACTATGGCTACACCTTC
CASSPGPWNYGYTF
>-|TRBJ1-6|-|TRBV5-1
TGCGCCAGCAGCTTGGAAGCGCAGTCTAATTCACCCCTCCACTTT
CASSLEAQSNSPLHF
>-|TRBJ1-2|-|TRBV7-8
TGTGCCAGCAGAGGAGTGGACAACTATGGCTACACCTTC
CASRGVDNYGYTF
>-|TRBJ1-5|-|TRBV3-1
TGTGCCAGCAGCCAAGGTGGACGGTACAATCAGCCCCAGCATTTT
CASSQGGRYNQPQHF
>TRBD1|TRBJ1-5|-|TRBV4-3
TGCGCCAGCAGCCCCGGGACAGGGAAAAATCAGCCCCAGCATTTT
CASSPGTGKNQPQHF
>TRBD2|TRBJ2-7|-|TRBV28
TGTGCCACCGCAGAAACGGGACTAGCAAACTACGAGCAGTACTTC
CATAETGLANYEQYF
>TRBD2|TRBJ2-2|many|TRBV4-3
TGCGCCAGCAGCAAAACTAGCGGGGGGAACACCGGGGAGCTGTTTTTT
CASSKTSGGNTGELFF
>TRBD1|TRBJ2-1|-|TRBV10-3
TGTGCCACAGGGACAGGACCTGGTGAGCAGTTCTTC
CATGTGPGEQFF
>-|TRBJ2-7|few|TRBV29-1
TGCAGCGTTGGGGTCAGGTCCTACGAGCAGTACTTC
CSVGVRSYEQYF
>TRBD2|TRBJ2-3|-|TRBV20-1
TGCAGTGCCCTTAGCGGGTCCTCTAGCACAGATACGCAGTATTTT
CSALSGSSSTDTQYF
>TRBD2|TRBJ2-1|-|TRBV5-4
TGTGCCAGCAGCATAGCGGGAGGGTCGAACAATGAGCAGTTCTTC
CASSIAGGSNNEQFF
>-|TRBJ1-2|few|TRBV10-2
TGCGCCAGCAGTTTTGATGACAGCTATGGCTACACCTTC
CASSFDDSYGYTF
>TRBD1|TRBJ2-1|-|TRBV3-1
TGTGCCAGCAGCCAAGACGAGGGGGCGTACAATGAGCAGTTCTTC
CASSQDEGAYNEQFF
>-|TRBJ1-2|few|TRBV10-3
TGTGCCATCCCACAGGGAGGGGGTTTGGGAGATGGCTACACCTTC
CAIPQGGGLGDGYTF
>-|TRBJ1-3|few|TRBV20-1
TGCAGTGCTAGGAGGGGGACGGCTGGAAACACCATATATTTT
CSARRGTAGNTIYF
>-|TRBJ1-5|few|TRBV20-1
TGCAGTGCTAGAGACTATCGAGCGGGGGGCAGGCAGCCCCAGCATTTT
CSARDYRAGGRQPQHF
>TRBD1|TRBJ2-4|-|TRBV27
TGTGCCAGCACGGGACAGGGTGGGAACATTCAGTACTTC
CASTGQGGNIQYF
>TRBD1|TRBJ1-6|few|TRBV5-6
TGTGCCAGCAGCCCTTGGTCGGGGACAGGGTTTAACTCACCCCTCCACTTT
CASSPWSGTGFNSPLHF
>-|TRBJ2-7|few|TRBV6-6
TGTGCCAGCAGTTATTCCCTGGACGAGCAGTACTTC
CASSYSLDEQYF
>-|TRBJ1-1|-|TRBV3-1
TGTGCCAGCAGCCAAGATGAGAGGGTCAAAGCTTTCTTT
CASSQDERVKAFF
>-|TRBJ2-5|few|TRBV9
TGTGCCAGCAGCGTGAGCGGAGACCAAGAGACCCAGTACTTC
CASSVSGDQETQYF
>-|TRBJ1-4|-|TRBV29-1
TGCAGCGTGGGCCTGCAGGGGAGCGAAAAACTGTTTTTT
CSVGLQGSEKLFF
>-|TRBJ1-1|many|TRBV5-6
TGTGCCAGCAGTGCGGGGAGCACTGAAGCTTTCTTT
CASSAGSTEAFF
>-|TRBJ2-7|few|TRBV9
TGTGCCAGCAGCGTAGGCCTGCGGGATTCCTACGAGCAGTACTTC
CASSVGLRDSYEQYF
>TRBD1|TRBJ2-1|-|TRBV19
TGTGCCAGTCGAAGACAGGGGTCGAATGAGCAGTTCTTC
CASRRQGSNEQFF
>-|TRBJ2-3|-|TRBV29-1
TGCAGCGTTGAAGATCTCCTATACGGGACCCCCGGCTCAGATACGCATTATTTT
CSVEDLLYGTPGSDTHYF
>-|TRBJ1-2|-|TRBV6-5
TGTGCCAGCGGTTTCCCAGGGACGTATGGCTACACCTTC
CASGFPGTYGYTF
>-|TRBJ2-1|-|TRBV12-3/TRBV12-4
TGTGCCAGCAGTTATGGGTGGCGGAATGAGCAGTTCTTC
CASSYGWRNEQFF
>-|TRBJ1-1|-|TRBV6-2/TRBV6-3
TGTGCCAGCAGTTACTCCGGTAGGGAGAACACTGAAGCTTTCTTT
CASSYSGRENTEAFF